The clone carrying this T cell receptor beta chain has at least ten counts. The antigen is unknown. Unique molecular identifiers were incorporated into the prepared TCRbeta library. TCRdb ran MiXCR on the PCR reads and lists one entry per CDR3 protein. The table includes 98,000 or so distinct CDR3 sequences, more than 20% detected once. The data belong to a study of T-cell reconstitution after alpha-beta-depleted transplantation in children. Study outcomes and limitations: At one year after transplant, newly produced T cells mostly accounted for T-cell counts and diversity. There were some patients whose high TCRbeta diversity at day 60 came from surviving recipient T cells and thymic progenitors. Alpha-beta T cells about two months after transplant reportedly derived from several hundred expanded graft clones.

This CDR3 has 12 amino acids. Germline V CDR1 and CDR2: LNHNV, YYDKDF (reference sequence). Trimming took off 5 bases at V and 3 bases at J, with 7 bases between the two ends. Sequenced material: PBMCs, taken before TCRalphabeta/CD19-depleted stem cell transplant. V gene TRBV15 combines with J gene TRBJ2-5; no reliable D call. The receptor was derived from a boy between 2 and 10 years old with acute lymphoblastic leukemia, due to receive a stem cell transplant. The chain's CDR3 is CATSRMEETQYF. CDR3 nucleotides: TGTGCCACCAGCCGGATGGAAGAGACCCAGTACTTC.